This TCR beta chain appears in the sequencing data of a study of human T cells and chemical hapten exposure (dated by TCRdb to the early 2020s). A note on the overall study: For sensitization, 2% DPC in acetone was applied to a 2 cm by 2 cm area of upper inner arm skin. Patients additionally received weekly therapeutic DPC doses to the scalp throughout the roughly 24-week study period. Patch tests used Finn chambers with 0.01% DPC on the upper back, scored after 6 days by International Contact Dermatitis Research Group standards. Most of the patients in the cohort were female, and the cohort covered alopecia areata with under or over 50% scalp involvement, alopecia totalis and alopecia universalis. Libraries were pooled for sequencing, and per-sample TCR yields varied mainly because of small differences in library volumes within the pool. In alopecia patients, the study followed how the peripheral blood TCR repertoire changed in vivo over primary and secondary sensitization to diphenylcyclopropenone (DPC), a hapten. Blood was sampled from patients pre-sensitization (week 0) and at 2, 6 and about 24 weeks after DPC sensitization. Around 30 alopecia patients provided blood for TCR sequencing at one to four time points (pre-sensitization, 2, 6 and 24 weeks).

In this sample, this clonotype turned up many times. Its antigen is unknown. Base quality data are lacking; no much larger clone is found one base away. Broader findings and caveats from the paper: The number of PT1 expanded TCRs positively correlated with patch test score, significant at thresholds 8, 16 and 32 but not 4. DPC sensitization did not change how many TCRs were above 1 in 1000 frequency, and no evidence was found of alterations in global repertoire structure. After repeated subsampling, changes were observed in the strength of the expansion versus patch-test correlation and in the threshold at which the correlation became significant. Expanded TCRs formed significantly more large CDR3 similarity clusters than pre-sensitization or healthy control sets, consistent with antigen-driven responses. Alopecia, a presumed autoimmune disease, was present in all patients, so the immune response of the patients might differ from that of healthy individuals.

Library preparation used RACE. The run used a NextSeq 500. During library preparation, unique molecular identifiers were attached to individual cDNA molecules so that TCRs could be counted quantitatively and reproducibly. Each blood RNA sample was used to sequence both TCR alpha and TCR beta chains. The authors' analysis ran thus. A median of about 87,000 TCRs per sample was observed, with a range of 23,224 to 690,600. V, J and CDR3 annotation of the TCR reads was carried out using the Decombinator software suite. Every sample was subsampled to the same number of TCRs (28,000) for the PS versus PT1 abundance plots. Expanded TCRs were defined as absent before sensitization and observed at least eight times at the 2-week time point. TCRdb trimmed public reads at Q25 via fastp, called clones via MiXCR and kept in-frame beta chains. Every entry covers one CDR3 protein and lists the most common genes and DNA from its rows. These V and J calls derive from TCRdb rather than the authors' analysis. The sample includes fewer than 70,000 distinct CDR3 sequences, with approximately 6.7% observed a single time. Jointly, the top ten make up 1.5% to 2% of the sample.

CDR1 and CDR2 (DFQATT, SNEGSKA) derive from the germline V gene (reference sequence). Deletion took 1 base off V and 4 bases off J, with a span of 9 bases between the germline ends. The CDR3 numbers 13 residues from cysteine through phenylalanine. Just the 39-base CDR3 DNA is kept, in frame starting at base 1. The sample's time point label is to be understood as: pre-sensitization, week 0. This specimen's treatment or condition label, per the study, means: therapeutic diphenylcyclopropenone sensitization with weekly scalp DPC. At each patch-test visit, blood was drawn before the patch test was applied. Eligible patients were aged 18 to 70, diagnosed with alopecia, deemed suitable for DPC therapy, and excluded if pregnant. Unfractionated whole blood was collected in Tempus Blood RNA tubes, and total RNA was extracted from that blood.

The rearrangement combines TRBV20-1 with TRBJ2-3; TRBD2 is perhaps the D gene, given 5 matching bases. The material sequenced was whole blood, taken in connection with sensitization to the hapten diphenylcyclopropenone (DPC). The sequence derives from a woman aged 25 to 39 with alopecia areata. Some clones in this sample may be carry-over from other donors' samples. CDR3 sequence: CSARAGMADTQYF. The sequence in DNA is TGCAGTGCTAGAGCGGGGATGGCAGATACGCAGTATTTT.